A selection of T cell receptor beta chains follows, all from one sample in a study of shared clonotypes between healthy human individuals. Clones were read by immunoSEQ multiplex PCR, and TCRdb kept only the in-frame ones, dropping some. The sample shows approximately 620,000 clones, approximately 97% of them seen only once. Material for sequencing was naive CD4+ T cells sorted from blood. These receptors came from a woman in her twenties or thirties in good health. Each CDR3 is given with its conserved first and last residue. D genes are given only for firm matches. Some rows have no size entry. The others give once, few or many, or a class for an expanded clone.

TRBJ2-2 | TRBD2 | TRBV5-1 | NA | CASASGSRFIGELFF | TGCGCCTCGGCTAGCGGGAGTAGATTTATCGGGGAGCTGTTTTTT
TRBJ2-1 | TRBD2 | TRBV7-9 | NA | CASSLRPGLSHEQFF | TGTGCCAGCAGCCTCAGACCGGGACTAAGTCATGAGCAGTTCTTC
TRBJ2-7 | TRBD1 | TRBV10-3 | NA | CAISEGQGAYEQYF | TGTGCCATCAGTGAGGGACAGGGGGCCTACGAGCAGTACTTC
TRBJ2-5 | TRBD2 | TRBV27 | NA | CASSLVGLAGQETQYF | TGTGCCAGCAGTTTGGTCGGACTAGCGGGGCAAGAGACCCAGTACTTC
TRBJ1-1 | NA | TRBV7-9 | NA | CAGRRPELGNTEAFF | TGTGCCGGACGTAGGCCGGAGCTCGGGAACACTGAAGCTTTCTTT
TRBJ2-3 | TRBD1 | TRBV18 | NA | CASSPGTGGTGVTQYF | TGTGCCAGCTCACCAGGGACAGGGGGCACCGGAGTTACGCAGTATTTT
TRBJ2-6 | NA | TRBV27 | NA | CASSLLALGANVLTF | TGTGCCAGCAGTTTACTAGCGTTGGGGGCCAACGTCCTGACTTTC
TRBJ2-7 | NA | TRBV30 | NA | CAWSRDEQYF | TGTGCCTGGAGTAGGGACGAGCAGTACTTC
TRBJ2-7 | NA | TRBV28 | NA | CASSRGGYEQYF | TGTGCCAGCAGTAGGGGGGGGTACGAGCAGTACTTC
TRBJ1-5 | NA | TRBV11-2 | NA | CASNRDQSRVSNQPQHF | TGTGCCAGCAACAGGGACCAGAGTAGAGTAAGCAATCAGCCCCAGCATTTT
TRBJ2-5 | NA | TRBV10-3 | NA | CATGLPGAETQYF | TGTGCCACGGGACTACCGGGGGCGGAGACCCAGTACTTC
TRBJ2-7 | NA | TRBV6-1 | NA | CASSQLVRAYEQYF | TGTGCCAGCAGCCAACTGGTTCGGGCCTACGAGCAGTACTTC
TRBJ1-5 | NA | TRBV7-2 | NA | CASSLVGAGNNQPQHF | TGTGCCAGCAGCTTAGTCGGTGCGGGGAACAATCAGCCCCAGCATTTT
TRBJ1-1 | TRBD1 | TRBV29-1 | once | CSVSGTENTEAFF | TGCAGCGTGTCGGGGACAGAGAACACTGAAGCTTTCTTT
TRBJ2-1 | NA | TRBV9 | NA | CASSELGSPNEQFF | TGTGCCAGCAGCGAATTAGGATCCCCCAATGAGCAGTTCTTC
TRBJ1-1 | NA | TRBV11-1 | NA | CASSPDGMNTEAFF | TGTGCCAGCAGCCCGGACGGCATGAACACTGAAGCTTTCTTT
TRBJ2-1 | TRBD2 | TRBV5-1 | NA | CASSIASGSPFF | TGCGCCAGCAGCATCGCTAGCGGGAGCCCGTTCTTC
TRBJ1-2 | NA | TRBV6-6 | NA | CASRTGNYGYTF | TGTGCCAGCAGAACAGGGAACTATGGCTACACCTTC
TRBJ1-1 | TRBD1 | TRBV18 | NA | CASSDRTGTDTEAFF | TGTGCCAGCTCAGACAGGACAGGGACGGACACTGAAGCTTTCTTT
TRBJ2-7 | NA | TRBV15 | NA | CATSRDLAGAFYEQYF | TGTGCCACCAGCAGAGATTTGGCAGGGGCATTCTACGAGCAGTACTTC
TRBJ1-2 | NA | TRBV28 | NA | CASQGFYGYTF | TGTGCCAGCCAGGGGTTCTATGGCTACACCTTC
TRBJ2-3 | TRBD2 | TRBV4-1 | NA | CASSRGLAADTQYF | TGCGCCAGCAGCCGGGGACTAGCGGCAGATACGCAGTATTTT
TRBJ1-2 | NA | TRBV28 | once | CASSLNALTGGYTF | TGTGCCAGCAGTTTAAACGCCTTGACGGGTGGCTACACCTTC